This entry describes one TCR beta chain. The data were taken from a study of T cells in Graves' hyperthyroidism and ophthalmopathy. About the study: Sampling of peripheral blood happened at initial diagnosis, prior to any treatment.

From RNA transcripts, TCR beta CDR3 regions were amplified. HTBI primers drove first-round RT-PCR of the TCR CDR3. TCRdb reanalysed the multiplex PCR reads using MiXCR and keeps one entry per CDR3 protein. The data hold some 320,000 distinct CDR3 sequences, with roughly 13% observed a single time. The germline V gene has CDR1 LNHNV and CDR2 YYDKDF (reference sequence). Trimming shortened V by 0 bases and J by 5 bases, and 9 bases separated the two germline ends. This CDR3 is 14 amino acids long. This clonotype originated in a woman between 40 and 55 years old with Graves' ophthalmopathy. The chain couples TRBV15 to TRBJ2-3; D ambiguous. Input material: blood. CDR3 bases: TGTGCCACCAGCAGAGATCTGCGTGAAGATACGCAGTATTTT. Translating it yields CATSRDLREDTQYF.